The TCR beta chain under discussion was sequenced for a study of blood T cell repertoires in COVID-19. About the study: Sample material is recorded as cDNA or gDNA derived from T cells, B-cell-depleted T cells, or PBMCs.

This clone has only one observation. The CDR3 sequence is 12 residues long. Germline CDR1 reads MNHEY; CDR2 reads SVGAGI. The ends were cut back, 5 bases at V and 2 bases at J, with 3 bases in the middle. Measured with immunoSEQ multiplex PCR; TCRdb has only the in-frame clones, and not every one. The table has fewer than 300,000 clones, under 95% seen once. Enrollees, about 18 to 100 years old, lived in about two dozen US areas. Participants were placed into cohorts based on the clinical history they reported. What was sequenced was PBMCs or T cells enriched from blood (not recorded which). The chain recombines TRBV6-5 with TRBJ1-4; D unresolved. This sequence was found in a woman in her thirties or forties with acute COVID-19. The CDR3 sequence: CASSQTNEKLFF. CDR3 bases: TGTGCCAGCAGTCAGACTAATGAAAAACTGTTTTTT.